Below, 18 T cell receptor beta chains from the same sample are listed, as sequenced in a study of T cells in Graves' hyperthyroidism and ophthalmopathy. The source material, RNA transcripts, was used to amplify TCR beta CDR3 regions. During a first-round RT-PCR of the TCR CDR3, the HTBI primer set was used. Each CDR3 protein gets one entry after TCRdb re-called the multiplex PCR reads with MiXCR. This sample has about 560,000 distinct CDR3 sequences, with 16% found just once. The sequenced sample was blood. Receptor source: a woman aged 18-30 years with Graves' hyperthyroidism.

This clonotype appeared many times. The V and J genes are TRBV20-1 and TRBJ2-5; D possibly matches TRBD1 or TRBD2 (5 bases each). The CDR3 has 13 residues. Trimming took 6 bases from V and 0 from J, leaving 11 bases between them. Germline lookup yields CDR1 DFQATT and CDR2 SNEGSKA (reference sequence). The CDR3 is CSAAGTYQETQYF. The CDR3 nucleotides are TGCAGTGCGGCCGGGACGTACCAAGAGACCCAGTACTTC.

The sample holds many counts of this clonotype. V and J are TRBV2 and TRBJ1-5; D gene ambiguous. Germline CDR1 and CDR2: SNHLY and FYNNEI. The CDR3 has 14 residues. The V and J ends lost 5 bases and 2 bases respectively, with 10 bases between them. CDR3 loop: CASSYGRGNQPQHF. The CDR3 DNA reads TGTGCCAGCAGTTACGGGCGAGGCAATCAGCCCCAGCATTTT.

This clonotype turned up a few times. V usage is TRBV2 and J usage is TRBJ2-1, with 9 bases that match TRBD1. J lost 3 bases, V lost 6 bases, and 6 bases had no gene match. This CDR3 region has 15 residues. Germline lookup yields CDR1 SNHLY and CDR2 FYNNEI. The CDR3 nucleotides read TGTGCCAGCAGGAACGACAGGGGGATCTACAATGAGCAGTTCTTC. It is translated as CASRNDRGIYNEQFF.

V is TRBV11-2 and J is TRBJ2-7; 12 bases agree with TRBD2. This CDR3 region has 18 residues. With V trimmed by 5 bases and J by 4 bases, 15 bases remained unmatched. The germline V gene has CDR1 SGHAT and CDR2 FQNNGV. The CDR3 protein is CASSAVGPTSGGKYEQYF. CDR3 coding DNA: TGTGCCAGCAGCGCCGTTGGGCCTACTAGCGGGGGGAAATACGAGCAGTACTTC.

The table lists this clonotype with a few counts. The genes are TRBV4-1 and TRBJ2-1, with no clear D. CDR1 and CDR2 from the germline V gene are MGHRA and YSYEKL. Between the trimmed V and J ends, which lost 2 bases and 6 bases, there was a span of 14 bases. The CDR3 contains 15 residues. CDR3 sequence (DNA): TGCGCCAGCAGCCAATGGCAGTTTTCGGGCAATGAGCAGTTCTTC. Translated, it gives CASSQWQFSGNEQFF.

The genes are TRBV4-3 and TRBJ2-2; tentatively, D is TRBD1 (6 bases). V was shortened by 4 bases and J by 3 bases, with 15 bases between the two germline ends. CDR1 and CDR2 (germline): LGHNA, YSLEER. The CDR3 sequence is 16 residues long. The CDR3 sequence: CASSLSSRGYTGELFF. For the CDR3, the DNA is TGCGCCAGCAGCCTCTCTAGCAGGGGATACACCGGGGAGCTGTTTTTT.

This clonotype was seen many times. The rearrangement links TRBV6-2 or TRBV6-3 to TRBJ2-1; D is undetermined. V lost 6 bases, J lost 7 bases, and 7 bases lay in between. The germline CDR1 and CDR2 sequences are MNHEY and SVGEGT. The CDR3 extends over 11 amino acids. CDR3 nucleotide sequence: TGTGCCAGCAGCATTTATAATGAGCAGTTCTTC. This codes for CASSIYNEQFF.

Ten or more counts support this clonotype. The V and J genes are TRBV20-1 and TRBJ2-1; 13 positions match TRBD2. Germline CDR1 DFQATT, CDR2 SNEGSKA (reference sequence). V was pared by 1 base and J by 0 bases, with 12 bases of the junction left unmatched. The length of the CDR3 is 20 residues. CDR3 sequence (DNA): TGCAGTGCTAGAGGGGGGGGACTAGCGGGATTCGACGGCTCCTACAATGAGCAGTTCTTC. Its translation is CSARGGGLAGFDGSYNEQFF.

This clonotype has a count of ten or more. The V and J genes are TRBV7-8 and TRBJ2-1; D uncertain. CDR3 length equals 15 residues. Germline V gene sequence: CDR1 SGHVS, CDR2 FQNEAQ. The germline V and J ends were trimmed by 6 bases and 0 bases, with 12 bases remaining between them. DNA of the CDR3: TGTGCCAGCAGTCCTCGGTCGTCCTCCTACAATGAGCAGTTCTTC. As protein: CASSPRSSSYNEQFF.

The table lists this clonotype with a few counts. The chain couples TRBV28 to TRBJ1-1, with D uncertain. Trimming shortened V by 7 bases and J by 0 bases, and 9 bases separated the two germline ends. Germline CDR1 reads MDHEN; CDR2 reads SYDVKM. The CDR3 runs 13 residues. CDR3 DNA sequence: TGTGCCAGCACCCGAGATCTGAACACTGAAGCTTTCTTT. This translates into CASTRDLNTEAFF.

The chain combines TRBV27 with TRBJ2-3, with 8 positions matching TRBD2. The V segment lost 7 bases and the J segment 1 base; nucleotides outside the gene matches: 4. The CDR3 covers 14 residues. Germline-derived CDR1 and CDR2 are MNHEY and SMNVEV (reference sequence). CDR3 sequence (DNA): TGTGCCAGCATCGGACTAGCAGGCACAGATACGCAGTATTTT. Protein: CASIGLAGTDTQYF.

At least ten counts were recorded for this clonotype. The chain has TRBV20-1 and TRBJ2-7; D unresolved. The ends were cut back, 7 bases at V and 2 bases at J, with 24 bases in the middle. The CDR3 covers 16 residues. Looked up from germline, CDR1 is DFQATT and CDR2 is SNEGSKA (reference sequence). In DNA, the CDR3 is TGCAGTGGAAGGGCAGGACCCGCGAGAAATACCTACGAGCAGTACTTC. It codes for CSGRAGPARNTYEQYF.

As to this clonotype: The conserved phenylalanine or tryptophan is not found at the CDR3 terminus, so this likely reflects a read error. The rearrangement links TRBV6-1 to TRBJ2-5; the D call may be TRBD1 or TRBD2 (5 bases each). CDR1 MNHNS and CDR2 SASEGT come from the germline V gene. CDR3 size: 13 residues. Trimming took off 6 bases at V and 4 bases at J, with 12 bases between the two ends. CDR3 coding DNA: TGTGCCAGCAGCCACGGGGCCCGAGAGACCCAGTACCTC. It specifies CASSHGARETQYL.

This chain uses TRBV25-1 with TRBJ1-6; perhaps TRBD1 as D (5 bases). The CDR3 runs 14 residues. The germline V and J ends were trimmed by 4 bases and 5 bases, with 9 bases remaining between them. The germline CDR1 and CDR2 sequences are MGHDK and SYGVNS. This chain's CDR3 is CASSGDSDNSPLHF. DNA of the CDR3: TGTGCCAGCAGTGGAGACAGTGATAATTCACCCCTCCACTTT.

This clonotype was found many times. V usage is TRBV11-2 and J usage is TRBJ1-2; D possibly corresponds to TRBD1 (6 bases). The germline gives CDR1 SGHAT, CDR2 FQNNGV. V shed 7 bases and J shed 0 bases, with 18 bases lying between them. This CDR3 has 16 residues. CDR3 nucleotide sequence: TGTGCCAGCAAGGGCCTACGGGACACCACTAACTATGGCTACACCTTC. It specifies CASKGLRDTTNYGYTF.

CDR3 sequence (DNA): TGTGCCAGCAGCTTTTCGGGGAATTCACCCCTCCACTTT. This encodes CASSFSGNSPLHF. The chain combines TRBV7-3 with TRBJ1-6; D is uncertain. The length of the CDR3 is 13 residues. Between the trimmed V and J ends, which lost 3 bases and 7 bases, there was a span of 7 bases. Looked up from germline, CDR1 is SGHTA and CDR2 is FQGTGA.

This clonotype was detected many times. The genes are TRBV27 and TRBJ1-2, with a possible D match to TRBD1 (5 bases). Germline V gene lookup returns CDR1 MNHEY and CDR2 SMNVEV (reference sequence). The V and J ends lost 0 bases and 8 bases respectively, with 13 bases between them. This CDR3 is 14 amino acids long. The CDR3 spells CASSLSPAGNGYTF. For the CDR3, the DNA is TGTGCCAGCAGTTTATCGCCGGCAGGGAACGGCTACACCTTC.

The chain's CDR3 is CASSQNGDSPQHF. The CDR3 bases are TGCGCCAGCAGCCAAAATGGTGATAGCCCCCAGCATTTT. The chain combines TRBV4-3 with TRBJ1-5; D gene unclear. Trimming cost V 2 bases and J 10 bases, with 12 bases left between them. Germline V gives CDR1 LGHNA, CDR2 YSLEER. This CDR3 has 13 residues.